The TCR beta chain under discussion was sequenced for a study of T-cell reconstitution after alpha-beta-depleted transplantation in children. Germline V lookup: CDR1 SGHTA, CDR2 FQGNSA. V lost 2 bases, J lost 0 bases, and 10 bases stayed unmatched. This CDR3 contains 17 residues. For TCRbeta, the library was prepared with unique molecular identifiers. Via MiXCR, TCRdb re-called the PCR reads, giving one row per CDR3 protein. The sample lists 530,000 or so distinct CDR3 sequences, 25% to 30% occurring once. The rearrangement joins TRBV7-2 to TRBJ2-7; 7 positions match TRBD2. This TCR was recovered from a boy under two years old with Wiskott-Aldrich syndrome, due to receive a stem cell transplant. This specimen was PBMCs, taken before TCRalphabeta/CD19-depleted stem cell transplant. CDR3 protein: CASSLRASGFSSYEQYF. As DNA, the CDR3 is TGTGCCAGCAGCTTACGGGCTAGCGGCTTTAGCTCCTACGAGCAGTACTTC.